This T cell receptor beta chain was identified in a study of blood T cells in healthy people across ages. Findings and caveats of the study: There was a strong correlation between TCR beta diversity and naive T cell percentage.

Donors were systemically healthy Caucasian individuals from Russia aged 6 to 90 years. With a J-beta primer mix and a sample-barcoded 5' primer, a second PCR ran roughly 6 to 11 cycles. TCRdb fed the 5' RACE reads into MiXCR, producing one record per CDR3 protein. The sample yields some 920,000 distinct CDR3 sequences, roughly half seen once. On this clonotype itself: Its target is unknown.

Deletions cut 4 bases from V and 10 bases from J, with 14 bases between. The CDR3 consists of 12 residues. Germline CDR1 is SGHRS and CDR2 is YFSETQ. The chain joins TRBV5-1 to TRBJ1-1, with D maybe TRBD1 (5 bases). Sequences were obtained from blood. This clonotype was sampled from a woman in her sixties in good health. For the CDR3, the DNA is TGCGCCAGCAGCCCGACGGGGGTGGGAGCTTTCTTT. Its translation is CASSPTGVGAFF.